The TCR beta chain described here comes from a study of neurological immune-mediated disorders. This CDR3 spans 15 amino acids. Trimming cost V 2 bases and J 0 bases, with 11 bases left between them. The cDNA was produced through 5'RACE with 10-nucleotide random UMIs. The output of every sequencing run, over 190 million TCR-beta sequences, came from 15-18 subjects. TCRdb called the 5' RACE reads again in MiXCR, with one record for every CDR3 protein. The sample records about 79,000 distinct CDR3 sequences, roughly an eighth being singletons. This clonotype was observed at least ten times. The rearrangement links TRBV12-3 or TRBV12-4 to TRBJ2-7, with D perhaps matching TRBD2 (5 bases). This TCR derives from a woman aged 50 to 60 in good health. Sequences were obtained from PBMCs. For the CDR3, the DNA is TGTGCCAGCAGTTTATTCGATGGACTCTCCTACGAGCAGTACTTC. This codes for CASSLFDGLSYEQYF.